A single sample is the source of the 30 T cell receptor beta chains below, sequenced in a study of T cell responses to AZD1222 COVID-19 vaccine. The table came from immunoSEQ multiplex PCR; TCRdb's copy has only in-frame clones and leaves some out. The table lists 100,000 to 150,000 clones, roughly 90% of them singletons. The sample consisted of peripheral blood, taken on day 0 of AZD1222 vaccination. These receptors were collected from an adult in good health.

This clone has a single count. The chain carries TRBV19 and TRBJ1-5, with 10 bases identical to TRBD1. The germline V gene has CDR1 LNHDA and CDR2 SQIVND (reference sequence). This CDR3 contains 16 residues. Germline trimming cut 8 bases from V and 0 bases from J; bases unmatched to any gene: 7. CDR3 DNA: TGTGCCAGTGCCGGGACAGGGGTTTTTAGCAATCAGCCCCAGCATTTT. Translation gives CASAGTGVFSNQPQHF.

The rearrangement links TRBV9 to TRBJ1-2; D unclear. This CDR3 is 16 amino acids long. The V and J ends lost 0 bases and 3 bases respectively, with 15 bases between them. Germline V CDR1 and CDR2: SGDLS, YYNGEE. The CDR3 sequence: CASSVAPTTWDYGYTF. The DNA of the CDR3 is TGTGCCAGCAGCGTAGCCCCCACGACATGGGACTATGGCTACACCTTC.

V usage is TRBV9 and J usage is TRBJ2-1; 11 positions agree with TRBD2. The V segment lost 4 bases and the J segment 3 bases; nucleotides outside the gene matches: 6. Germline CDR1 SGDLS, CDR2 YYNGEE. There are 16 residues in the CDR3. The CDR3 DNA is TGTGCCAGCAGCCCACCCGGGACTAGCGGCTACAATGAGCAGTTCTTC. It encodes CASSPPGTSGYNEQFF.

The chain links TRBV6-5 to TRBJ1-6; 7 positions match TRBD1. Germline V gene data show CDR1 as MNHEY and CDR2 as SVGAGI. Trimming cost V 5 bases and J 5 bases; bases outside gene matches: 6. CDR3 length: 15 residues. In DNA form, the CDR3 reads TGTGCCAGCAGTCGAAGACAGGGAAATAATTCACCCCTCCACTTT. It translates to CASSRRQGNNSPLHF.

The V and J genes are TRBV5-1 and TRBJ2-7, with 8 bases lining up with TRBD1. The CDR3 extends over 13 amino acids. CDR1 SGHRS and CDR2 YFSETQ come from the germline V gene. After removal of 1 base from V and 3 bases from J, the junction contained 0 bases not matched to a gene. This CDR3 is CASSLTGGYEQYF. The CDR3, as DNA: TGCGCCAGCAGCTTGACAGGGGGCTACGAGCAGTACTTC.

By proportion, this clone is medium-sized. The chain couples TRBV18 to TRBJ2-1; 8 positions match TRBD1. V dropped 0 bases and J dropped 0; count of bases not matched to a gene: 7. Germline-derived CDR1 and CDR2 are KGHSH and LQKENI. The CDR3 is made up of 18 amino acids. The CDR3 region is CASSPPDRVWDSYNEQFF. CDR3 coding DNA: TGTGCCAGCTCACCACCGGACAGGGTTTGGGACTCCTACAATGAGCAGTTCTTC.

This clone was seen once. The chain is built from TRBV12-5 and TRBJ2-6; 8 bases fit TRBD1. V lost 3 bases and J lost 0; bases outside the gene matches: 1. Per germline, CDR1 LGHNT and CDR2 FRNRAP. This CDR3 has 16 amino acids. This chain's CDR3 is CASGFDRGSGANVLTF. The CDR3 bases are TGTGCTAGTGGTTTCGACAGGGGCTCTGGGGCCAACGTCCTGACTTTC.

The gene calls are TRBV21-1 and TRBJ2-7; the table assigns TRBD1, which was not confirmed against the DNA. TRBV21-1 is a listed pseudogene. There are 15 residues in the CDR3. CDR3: CASSKDRGQGNEQYF. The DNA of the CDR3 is TGTGCCAGCAGCAAAGATAGGGGACAGGGAAACGAGCAGTACTTC.

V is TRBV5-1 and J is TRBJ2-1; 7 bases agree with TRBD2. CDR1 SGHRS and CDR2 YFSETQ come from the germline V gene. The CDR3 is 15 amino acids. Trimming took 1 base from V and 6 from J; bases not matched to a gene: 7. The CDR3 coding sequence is TGCGCCAGCAGCTTGACTGCGGGAGACAGCAATGAGCAGTTCTTC. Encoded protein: CASSLTAGDSNEQFF.

The CDR3 DNA reads TGTGCCACCTCCGGGACTATCCAAGAGACCCAGTACTTC. Its translation: CATSGTIQETQYF. The chain joins TRBV2 to TRBJ2-5, with TRBD2 identical over 7 bases. This CDR3 has 13 residues. Germline-derived CDR1 and CDR2 are SNHLY and FYNNEI. The ends lost 10 bases at V and 1 base at J; junction bases unmatched: 6.

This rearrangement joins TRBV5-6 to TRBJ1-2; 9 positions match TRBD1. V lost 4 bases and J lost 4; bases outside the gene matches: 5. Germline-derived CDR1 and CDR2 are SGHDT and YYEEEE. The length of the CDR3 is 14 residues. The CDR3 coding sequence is TGTGCCAGCAGCGGCACAGGGGGCTTCTATGGCTACACCTTC. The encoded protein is CASSGTGGFYGYTF.

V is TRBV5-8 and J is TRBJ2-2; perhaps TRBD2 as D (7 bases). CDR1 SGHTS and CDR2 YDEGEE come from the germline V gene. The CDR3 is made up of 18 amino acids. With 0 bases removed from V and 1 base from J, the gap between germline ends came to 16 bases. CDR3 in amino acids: CASSLAQGKRENTGELFF. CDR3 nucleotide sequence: TGTGCCAGCAGCTTGGCCCAGGGGAAGCGGGAGAACACCGGGGAGCTGTTTTTT.

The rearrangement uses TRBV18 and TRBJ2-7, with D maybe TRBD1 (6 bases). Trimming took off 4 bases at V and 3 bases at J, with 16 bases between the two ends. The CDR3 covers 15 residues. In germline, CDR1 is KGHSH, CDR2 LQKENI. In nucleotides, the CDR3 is TGTGCCAGCTCACTCCTACAGGGTTCTCGCTACGAGCAGTACTTC. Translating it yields CASSLLQGSRYEQYF.

CDR3 residues: CASSQRQGAFNQPQHF. CDR3 sequence (DNA): TGCGCCAGCAGCCAGCGACAGGGGGCGTTCAATCAGCCCCAGCATTTT. V and J are TRBV5-1 and TRBJ1-5; 10 nucleotides agree with TRBD1. The CDR3 has 16 amino acids. The germline V gene encodes CDR1 SGHRS and CDR2 YFSETQ. Trimming took 4 bases from V and 3 from J; bases not matched to a gene: 7.

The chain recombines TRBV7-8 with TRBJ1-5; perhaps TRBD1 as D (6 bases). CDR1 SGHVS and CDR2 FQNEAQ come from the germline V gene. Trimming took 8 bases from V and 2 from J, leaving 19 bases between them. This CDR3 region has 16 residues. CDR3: CASLAHQDRGNQPQHF. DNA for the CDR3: TGTGCCAGCTTAGCGCATCAGGACAGAGGCAATCAGCCCCAGCATTTT.

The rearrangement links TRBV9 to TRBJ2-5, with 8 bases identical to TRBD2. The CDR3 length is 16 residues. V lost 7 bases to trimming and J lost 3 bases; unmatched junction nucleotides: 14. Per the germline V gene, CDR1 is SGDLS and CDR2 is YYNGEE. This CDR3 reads CASSLRGGRGEETQYF. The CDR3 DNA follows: TGTGCCAGCTCCCTAAGGGGCGGGCGGGGGGAAGAGACCCAGTACTTC.

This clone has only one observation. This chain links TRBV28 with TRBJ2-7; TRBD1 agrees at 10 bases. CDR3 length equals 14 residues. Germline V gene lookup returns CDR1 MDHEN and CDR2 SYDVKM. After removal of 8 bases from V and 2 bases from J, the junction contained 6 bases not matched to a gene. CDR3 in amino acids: CASGVGQGAYEQYF. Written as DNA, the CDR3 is TGTGCCAGCGGGGTAGGACAGGGGGCCTACGAGCAGTACTTC.

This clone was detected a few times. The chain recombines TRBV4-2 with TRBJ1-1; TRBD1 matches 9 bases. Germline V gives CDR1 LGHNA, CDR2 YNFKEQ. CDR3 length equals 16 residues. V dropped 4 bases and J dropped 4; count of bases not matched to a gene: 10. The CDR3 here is CASSPGQGKRSTEAFF. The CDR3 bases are TGTGCCAGCAGCCCAGGACAGGGGAAGCGTTCCACTGAAGCTTTCTTT.

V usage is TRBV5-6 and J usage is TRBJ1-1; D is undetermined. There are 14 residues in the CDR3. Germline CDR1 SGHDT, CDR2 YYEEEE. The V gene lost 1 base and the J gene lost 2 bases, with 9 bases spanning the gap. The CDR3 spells CASSLFLLNTEAFF. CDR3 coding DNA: TGTGCCAGCAGCTTGTTTCTTCTTAACACTGAAGCTTTCTTT.

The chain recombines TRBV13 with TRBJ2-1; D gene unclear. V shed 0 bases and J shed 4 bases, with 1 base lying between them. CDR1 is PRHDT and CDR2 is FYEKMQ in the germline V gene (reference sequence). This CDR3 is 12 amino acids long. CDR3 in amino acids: CASSLGYNEQFF. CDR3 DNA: TGTGCCAGCAGCTTAGGGTACAATGAGCAGTTCTTC. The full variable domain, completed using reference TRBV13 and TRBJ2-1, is AAGVIQSPRHLIKEKRETATLKCYPIPRHDTVYWYQQGPGQDPQFLISFYEKMQSDKGSIPDRFSAQQFSDYHSELNMSSLELGDSALYFCASSLGYNEQFFGPGTRLTVL.

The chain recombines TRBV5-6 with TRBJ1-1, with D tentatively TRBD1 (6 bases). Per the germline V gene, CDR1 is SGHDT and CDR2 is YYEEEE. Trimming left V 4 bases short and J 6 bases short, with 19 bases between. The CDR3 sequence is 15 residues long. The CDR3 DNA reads TGTGCCAGCAGCCCGGAGGGGGGATTCGGTGCTGAAGCTTTCTTT. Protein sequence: CASSPEGGFGAEAFF.

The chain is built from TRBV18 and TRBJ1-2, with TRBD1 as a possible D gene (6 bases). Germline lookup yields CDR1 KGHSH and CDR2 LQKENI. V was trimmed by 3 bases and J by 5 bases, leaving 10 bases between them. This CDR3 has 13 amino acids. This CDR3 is CASSPGGAYGYTF. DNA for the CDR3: TGTGCCAGCTCACCCGGGGGGGCGTATGGCTACACCTTC.

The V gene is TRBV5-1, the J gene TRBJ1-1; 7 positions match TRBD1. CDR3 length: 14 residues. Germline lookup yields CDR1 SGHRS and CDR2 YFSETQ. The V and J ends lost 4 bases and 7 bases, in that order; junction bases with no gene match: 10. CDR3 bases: TGCGCCAGCAGCAGAGGTGGACAGGAGGGTGAAGCTTTCTTT. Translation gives CASSRGGQEGEAFF.

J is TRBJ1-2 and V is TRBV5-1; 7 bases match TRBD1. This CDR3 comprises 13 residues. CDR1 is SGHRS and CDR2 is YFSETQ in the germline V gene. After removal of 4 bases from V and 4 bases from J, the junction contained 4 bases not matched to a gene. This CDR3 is CASSKDRFYGYTF. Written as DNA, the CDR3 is TGCGCCAGCAGCAAGGACAGGTTCTATGGCTACACCTTC. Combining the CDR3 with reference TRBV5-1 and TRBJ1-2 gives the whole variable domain KAGVTQTPRYLIKTRGQQVTLSCSPISGHRSVSWYQQTPGQGLQFLFEYFSETQRNKGNFPGRFSGRQFSNSRSEMNVSTLELGDSALYLCASSKDRFYGYTFGSGTRLTVV.

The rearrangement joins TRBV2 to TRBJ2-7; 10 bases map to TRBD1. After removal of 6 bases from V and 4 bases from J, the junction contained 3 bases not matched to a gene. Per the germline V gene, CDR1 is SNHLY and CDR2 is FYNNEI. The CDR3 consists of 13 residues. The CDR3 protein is CASRGQGPYEQYF. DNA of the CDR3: TGTGCCAGCAGGGGACAGGGGCCGTACGAGCAGTACTTC.

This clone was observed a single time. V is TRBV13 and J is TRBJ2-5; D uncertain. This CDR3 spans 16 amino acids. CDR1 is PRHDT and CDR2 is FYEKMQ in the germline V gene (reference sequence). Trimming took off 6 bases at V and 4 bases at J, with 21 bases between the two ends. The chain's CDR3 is CASSSRVTPTGETQYF. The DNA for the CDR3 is TGTGCCAGCAGTTCCCGGGTGACTCCTACCGGAGAGACCCAGTACTTC. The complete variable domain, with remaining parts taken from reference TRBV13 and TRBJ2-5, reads AAGVIQSPRHLIKEKRETATLKCYPIPRHDTVYWYQQGPGQDPQFLISFYEKMQSDKGSIPDRFSAQQFSDYHSELNMSSLELGDSALYFCASSSRVTPTGETQYFGPGTRLLVL.

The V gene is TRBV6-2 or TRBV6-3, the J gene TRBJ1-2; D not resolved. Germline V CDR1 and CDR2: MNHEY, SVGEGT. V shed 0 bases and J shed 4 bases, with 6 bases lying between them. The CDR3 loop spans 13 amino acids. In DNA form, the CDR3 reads TGTGCCAGCAGTTACTCCCGTGGCTATGGCTACACCTTC. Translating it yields CASSYSRGYGYTF.

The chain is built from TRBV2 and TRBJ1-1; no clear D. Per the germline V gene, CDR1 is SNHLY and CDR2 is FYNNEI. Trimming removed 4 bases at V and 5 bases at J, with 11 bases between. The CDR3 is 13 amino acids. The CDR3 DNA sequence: TGTGCCAGCAGTGCCTTAACGGGTACTGAAGCTTTCTTT. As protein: CASSALTGTEAFF.

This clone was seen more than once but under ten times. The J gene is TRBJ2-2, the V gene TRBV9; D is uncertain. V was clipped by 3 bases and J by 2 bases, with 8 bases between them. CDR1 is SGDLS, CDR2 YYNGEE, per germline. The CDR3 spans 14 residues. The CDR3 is CASSGSPNTGELFF. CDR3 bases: TGTGCCAGCAGCGGGAGCCCCAACACCGGGGAGCTGTTTTTT.

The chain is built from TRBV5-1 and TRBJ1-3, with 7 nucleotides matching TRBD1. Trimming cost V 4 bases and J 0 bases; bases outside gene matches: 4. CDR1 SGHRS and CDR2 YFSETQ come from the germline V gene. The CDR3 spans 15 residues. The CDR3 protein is CASSPGQASGNTIYF. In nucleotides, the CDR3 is TGCGCCAGCAGCCCCGGACAGGCCTCTGGAAACACCATATATTTT.